The text below deals with one T cell receptor (beta chain). What antigen it recognizes has not been identified. This may be a read error, as it is one base from a much larger clone. The entry originates in a study of OX40 agonist ivuxolimab in advanced cancers. As for the study more broadly: Ivuxolimab, which targeted the costimulatory receptor OX40 (CD134), was an agonistic, fully human IgG2 monoclonal antibody. Intravenous ivuxolimab was administered to patients every 2 weeks at six dose levels: 0.01, 0.1, 0.3, 1.5, 3 and 10 mg/kg. A male proportion of about 79% and a mean age of about 60 years, ranging from about 23 to 90, were recorded for the dose-escalation cohort. Partial responses were achieved by three dose-escalation patients, of whom one had hepatocellular carcinoma and two had cutaneous melanoma. Peripheral TCRbeta sequencing aimed to test whether ivuxolimab altered TCR sequence diversity and caused clonal T-cell expansion. Prior anti-PD-1, anti-PD-L1 or anti-CTLA-4 therapy was permitted, and approximately 40% of dose-escalation patients had received checkpoint inhibitors. Among the 50 to 55 dose-escalation patients, roughly 20 had hepatocellular carcinoma, roughly 15 melanoma, 9 renal cell carcinoma and 9 head and neck cancer. The monotherapy dose-escalation portion (N of about 57 patients) of the phase I ivuxolimab trial is reported in the paper.

To sequence the TCRbeta CDR3 region, genomic DNA was isolated from the sorted cells. TCRbeta CDR3 regions were sequenced using the immunoSEQ Assay. The clones in this table, taken by TCRdb from immuneACCESS, are in-frame only. Not every clone is retained; where verified, under half of the shortfall comes from an unresolved V gene, and the cause of the rest is unknown. The sample yields around 46,000 clones; around nine tenths were counted once. Clones ranked in the top ten supply approximately 13% of the sample. General study outcomes and caveats: Low levels of normalized T-cell clonal expansion were also seen in some patients who did not respond. On average, CD8+ T cells showed more expanded clones than CD4+ T cells after ivuxolimab. Antigen specificity was not determined for the clonally expanded peripheral T cells. In the 0.1-3.0 mg/kg groups, partial responders had among the lowest normalized peripheral clonal expansion, particularly in CD8+ T cells. At doses from 0.1 to 3.0 mg/kg, clonal expansion was seen in both CD4+ and CD8+ blood T cells between baseline and week 6.

The germline V gene gives CDR1 as MDHEN and CDR2 as SYDVKM. The CDR3, from cysteine to phenylalanine, totals 13 residues. CDR3 DNA only is kept here, 39 bases in frame from base 1. The trial excluded patients who had a history of autoimmune disease or who were on systemic immunosuppression. In every dose cohort, peripheral blood was drawn for TCR sequencing at baseline, cycle 4 day 1, and cycle 7 day 1. The samples were taken from a phase I, first-in-human, multicenter, open-label dose-escalation trial of ivuxolimab. The trial enrolled adults with locally advanced or metastatic head and neck squamous cell, hepatocellular, melanoma or renal cell carcinoma. Before TCR sequencing, CD4+ T cells and CD8+ T cells were sorted from peripheral blood as separate populations.

The chain is encoded by TRBV28 joined to TRBJ1-4; TRBD1 could be the D gene, as 6 bases match. The sequence derives from an adult with an advanced solid tumor such as melanoma, head and neck, liver or kidney cancer. Sample: CD4+ or CD8+ T cells sorted from blood, taken in a trial of the OX40 agonist ivuxolimab. The DNA reads as follows: TGTGTCAGCAGTTTTGGGGGCTGGGAAAAACTGTTTTTT. Its protein reads: CVSSFGGWEKLFF.